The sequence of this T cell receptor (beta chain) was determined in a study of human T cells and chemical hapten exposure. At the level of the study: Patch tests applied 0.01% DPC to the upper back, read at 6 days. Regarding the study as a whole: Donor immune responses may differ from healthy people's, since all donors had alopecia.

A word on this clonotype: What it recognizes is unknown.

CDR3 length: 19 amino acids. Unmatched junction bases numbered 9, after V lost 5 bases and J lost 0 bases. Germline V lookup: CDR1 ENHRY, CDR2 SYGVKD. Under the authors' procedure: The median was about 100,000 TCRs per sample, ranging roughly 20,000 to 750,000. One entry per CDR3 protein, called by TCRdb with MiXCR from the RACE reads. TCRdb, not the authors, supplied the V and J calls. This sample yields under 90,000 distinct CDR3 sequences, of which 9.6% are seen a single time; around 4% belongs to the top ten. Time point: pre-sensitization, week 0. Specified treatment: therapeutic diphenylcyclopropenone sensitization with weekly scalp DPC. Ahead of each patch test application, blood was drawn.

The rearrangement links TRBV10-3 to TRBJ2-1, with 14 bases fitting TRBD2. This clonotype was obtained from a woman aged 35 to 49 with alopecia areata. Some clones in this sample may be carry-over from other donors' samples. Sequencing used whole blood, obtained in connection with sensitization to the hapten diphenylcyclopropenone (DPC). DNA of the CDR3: TGTGCCATCAGTATTTCGACTAGCGGGGGGGCCTCCTCCTACAATGAGCAGTTCTTC. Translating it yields CAISISTSGGASSYNEQFF.